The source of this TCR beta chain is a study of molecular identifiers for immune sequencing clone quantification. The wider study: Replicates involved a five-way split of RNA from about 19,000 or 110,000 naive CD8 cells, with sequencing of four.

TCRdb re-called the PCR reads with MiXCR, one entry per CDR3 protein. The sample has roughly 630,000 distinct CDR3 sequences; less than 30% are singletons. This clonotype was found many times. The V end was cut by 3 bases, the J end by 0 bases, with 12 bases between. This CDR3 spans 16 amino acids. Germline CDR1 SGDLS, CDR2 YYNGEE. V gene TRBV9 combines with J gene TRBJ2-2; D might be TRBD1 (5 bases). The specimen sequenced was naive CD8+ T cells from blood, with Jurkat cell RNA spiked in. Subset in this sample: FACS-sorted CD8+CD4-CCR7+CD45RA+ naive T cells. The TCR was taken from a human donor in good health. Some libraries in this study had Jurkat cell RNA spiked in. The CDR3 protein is CASSEAGFANTGELFF. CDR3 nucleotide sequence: TGTGCCAGCAGCGAGGCAGGGTTCGCGAACACCGGGGAGCTGTTTTTT.